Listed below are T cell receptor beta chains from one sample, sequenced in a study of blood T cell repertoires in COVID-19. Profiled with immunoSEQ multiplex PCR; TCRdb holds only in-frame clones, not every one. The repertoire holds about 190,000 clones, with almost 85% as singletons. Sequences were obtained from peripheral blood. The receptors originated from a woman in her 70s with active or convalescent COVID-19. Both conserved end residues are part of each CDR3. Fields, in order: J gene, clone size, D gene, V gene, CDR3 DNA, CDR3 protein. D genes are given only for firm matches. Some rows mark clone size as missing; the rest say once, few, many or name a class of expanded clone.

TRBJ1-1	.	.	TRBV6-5	TGTGCCAGCCCTATCCCGCGTCGGGTGAACACTGAAGCTTTCTTT	CASPIPRRVNTEAFF
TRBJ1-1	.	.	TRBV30	TGTGCCTGGAGTGTAGGCAGGGACACTGAAGCTTTCTTT	CAWSVGRDTEAFF
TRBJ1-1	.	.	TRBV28	TGTGCCAGCAGTTCCAGGGAGGTTAACACTGAAGCTTTCTTT	CASSSREVNTEAFF
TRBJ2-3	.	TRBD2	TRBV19	TGTGCCAGTAGTATTCGGGAGGCGGCAGATACGCAGTATTTT	CASSIREAADTQYF
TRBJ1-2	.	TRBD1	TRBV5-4	TGTGCCAGCAGCCCCCGGGACAGGCGGTCGAATGGCTACACCTTC	CASSPRDRRSNGYTF
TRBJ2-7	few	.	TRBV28	TGTGCCAGCAGTTCCACTGTGGGGCTCCTGGACTTC	CASSSTVGLLDF
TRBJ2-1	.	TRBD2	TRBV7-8	TGTGCCAGCAGCCTCAGCGGGGGAAAAAACGATGAGCAGTTCTTC	CASSLSGGKNDEQFF
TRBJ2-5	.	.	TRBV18	TGTGCCAGCTCACCACCTGGGGCAGAGACCCAGTACTTC	CASSPPGAETQYF
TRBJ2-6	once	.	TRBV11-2	TGTGCCAGCAGCCGACTAACAGGGGCCAACGTCCTGACTTTC	CASSRLTGANVLTF
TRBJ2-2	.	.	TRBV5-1	TGCGCCAGCAGCTTTGCAGGTGCAGCGAACACCGGGGAGCTGTTTTTT	CASSFAGAANTGELFF
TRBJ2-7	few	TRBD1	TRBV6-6	TGTGCCAGCAGTTCCCCAGGGGGCGCCTACGAGCAGTACTTC	CASSSPGGAYEQYF
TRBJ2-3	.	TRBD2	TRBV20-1	TGCAGTGCTAGTGGTGGTCTAGCGGTCACAGATACGCAGTATTTT	CSASGGLAVTDTQYF
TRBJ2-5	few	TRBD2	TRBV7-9	TGTGCCAGCAGCACGGGACTAGCGGGTAGCGAGACCCAGTACTTC	CASSTGLAGSETQYF
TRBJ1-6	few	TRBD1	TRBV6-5	TGTGCCAGCAGTTCCCCGGGACAGGGGTATCCACCCCTCCACTTT	CASSSPGQGYPPLHF
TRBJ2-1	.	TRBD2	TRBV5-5	TGTGCCAGCAGCCCTAGCGGGAGGGCGGGGTACAATGAGCAGTTCTTC	CASSPSGRAGYNEQFF
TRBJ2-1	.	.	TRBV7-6	TGTGCCAGCAGCTTAAGGGTAGCGGACGTAAGGGATGAGCAGTTCTTC	CASSLRVADVRDEQFF
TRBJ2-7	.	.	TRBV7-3	TGTGCCAGCAGCCCTAGTCAAGGGGCATTCTCCGAGCAGTACTTC	CASSPSQGAFSEQYF
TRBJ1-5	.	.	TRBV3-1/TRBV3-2	TGTGCCAGCAGCCCCAAGTATACGGGTCATAGCAATCAGCCCCAGCATTTT	CASSPKYTGHSNQPQHF
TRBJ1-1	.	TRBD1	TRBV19	TGTGCCAGTGGCCCACAGGGGCGGAACACTGAAGCTTTCTTT	CASGPQGRNTEAFF
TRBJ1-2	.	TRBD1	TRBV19	TGTGCCAGTAGTACGAAACAGGGGGCACACTATGGCTACACCTTC	CASSTKQGAHYGYTF
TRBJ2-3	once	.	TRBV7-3	TGTGCCAGCAGCCAACTAGCTACGGTCACAGATACGCAGTATTTT	CASSQLATVTDTQYF
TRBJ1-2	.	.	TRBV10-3	TGTGCCATCAGTGCTGATGACATCTATGGCTACACCTTC	CAISADDIYGYTF
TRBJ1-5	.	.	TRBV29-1	TGCAGCGTTGGGGCGTCCAATCAGCCCCAGCATTTT	CSVGASNQPQHF
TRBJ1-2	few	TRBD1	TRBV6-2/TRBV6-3	TGTGCCAGCAGCAAGACAGGGAACTATGGCTACACCTTC	CASSKTGNYGYTF
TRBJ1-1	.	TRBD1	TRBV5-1	TGCGCCAGCAGCTTGGTCGGACAGGGGGCGCGGAACACTGAAGCTTTCTTT	CASSLVGQGARNTEAFF
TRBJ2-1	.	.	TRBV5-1	TGCGCCAGCAGCAACTCAGGGGACAATGAGCAGTTCTTC	CASSNSGDNEQFF
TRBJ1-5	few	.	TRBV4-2	TGTGCCAGCAGCCCTCTAATCATCGCGGGTCAGCCCCAGCATTTT	CASSPLIIAGQPQHF
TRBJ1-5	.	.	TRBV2	TGTGCCAGCAGTTACCGGGGTCTCAATCAGCCCCAGCATTTT	CASSYRGLNQPQHF
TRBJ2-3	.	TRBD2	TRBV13	TGTGCCAGCAGCTTGAGGCCGGCCCTCCCGGGACTAGCGCGGAGCACAGATACGCAGTATTTT	CASSLRPALPGLARSTDTQYF
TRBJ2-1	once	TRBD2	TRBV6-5	TGTGCCAGCAGTTTACTAGCGGGGGGCCGCAATGAGCAGTTCTTC	CASSLLAGGRNEQFF
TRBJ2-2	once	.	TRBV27	TGTGCCAGCAGTTTGAGGCTTCGTAAATTAGGCGGGGAGCTGTTTTTT	CASSLRLRKLGGELFF
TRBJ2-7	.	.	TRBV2	TGTGCCAGCAGTGAAAGCGGTCGATACGAGCAGTACTTC	CASSESGRYEQYF
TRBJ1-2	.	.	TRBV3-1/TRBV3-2	TGTGCCAGCAGCCAAGTTCCACTCCCAAACTATGGCTACACCTTC	CASSQVPLPNYGYTF
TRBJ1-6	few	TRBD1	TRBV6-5	TGTGCCAGCCGAAGGGACAGCTCCTATAATTCACCCCTCCACTTT	CASRRDSSYNSPLHF
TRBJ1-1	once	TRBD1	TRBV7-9	TGTGCCAGCAGCCAACAGGGGTTTGACACTGAAGCTTTCTTT	CASSQQGFDTEAFF
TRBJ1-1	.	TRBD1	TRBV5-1	TGCGCCAGCAGCCCGGGACAGATACAGAACACTGAAGCTTTCTTT	CASSPGQIQNTEAFF
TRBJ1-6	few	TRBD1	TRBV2	TGTGCCAGCAGTGGACAGGGTAATTCACCCCTCCACTTT	CASSGQGNSPLHF
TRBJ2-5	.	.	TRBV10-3	TGTGCCATCAGTGAGTCTGCGGGGCGCGAGACCCAGTACTTC	CAISESAGRETQYF
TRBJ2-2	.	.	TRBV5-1	TGCGCCAGCAGCTTGGCTGTGACAGGCACCGGGGAGCTGTTTTTT	CASSLAVTGTGELFF
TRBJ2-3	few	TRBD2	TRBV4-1	TGCGCCAGCAGGGTATCGGGCGGGAGGGCAGATACGCAGTATTTT	CASRVSGGRADTQYF
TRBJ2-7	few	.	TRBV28	TGTGCCAGCAGGACAGGGAGGCACGAGCAGTACTTC	CASRTGRHEQYF
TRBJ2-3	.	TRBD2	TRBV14	TGTGCCAGCAGCCGACTAGCGGGAGGGCCCAGCACAGATACGCAGTATTTT	CASSRLAGGPSTDTQYF
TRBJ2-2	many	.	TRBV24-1	TGTGCCACCCAAGGGCTCGGGGTGACCGGGGAGCTGTTTTTT	CATQGLGVTGELFF
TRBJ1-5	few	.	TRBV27	TGTGCCAGCAGTTTATATCCAGGTGATCAGCCCCAGCATTTT	CASSLYPGDQPQHF
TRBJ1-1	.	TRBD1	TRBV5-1	TGCGCCAGCAGCGCGACAGGGTCGAACACTGAAGCTTTCTTT	CASSATGSNTEAFF
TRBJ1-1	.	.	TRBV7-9	TGTGCCAGCAGCACGAGGGCAGGACAGATGAGTGAAGCTTTCTTT	CASSTRAGQMSEAFF
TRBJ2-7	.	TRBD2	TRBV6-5	TGTGCCAGCAGTAATTTGTTAGCGGGGGGCTACGAGCAGTACTTC	CASSNLLAGGYEQYF
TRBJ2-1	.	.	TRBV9	TGTGCCAGCAGCGTAAGCGGGTCCCCGGGAAGTCCCAATGAGCAGTTCTTC	CASSVSGSPGSPNEQFF
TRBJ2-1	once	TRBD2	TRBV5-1	TGCGCCAGCAGCCTTCTAGCGGGCGCCTCCAATGAGCAGTTCTTC	CASSLLAGASNEQFF
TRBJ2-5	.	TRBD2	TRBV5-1	TGCGCCAGCAGCATGGGACTAGCGGGAGCAGAGACCCAGTACTTC	CASSMGLAGAETQYF
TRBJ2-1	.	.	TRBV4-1	TGCGCCAGCAGCCAAGCGCAGGGGGGAAGGAATGAGCAGTTCTTC	CASSQAQGGRNEQFF
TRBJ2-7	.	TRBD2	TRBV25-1	TGTGCCAGCAGTCCACCTAGCGGACACTCCTACGAGCAGTACTTC	CASSPPSGHSYEQYF
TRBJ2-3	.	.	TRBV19	TGTGCCAGTAGTATTCGGGGGACAGACACAGATACGCAGTATTTT	CASSIRGTDTDTQYF
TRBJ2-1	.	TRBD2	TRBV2	TGTGCCAGCAGTGGAACTAGCGGGGCCTCAGGTGAGCAGTTCTTC	CASSGTSGASGEQFF
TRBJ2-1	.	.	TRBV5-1	TGCGCCAGCAGCGGAGGCCCTACCGGTGAGCAGTTCTTC	CASSGGPTGEQFF